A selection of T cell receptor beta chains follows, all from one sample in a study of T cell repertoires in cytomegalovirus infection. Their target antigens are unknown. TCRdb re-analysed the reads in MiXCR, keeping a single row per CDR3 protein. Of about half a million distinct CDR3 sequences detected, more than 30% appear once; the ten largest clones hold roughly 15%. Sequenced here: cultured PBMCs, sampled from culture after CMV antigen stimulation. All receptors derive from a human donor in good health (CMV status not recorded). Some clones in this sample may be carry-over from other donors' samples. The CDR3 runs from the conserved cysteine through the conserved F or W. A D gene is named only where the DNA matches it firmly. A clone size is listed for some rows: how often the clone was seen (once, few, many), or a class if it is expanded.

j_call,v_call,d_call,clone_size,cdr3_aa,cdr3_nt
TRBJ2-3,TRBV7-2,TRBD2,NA,CASSLVSGRGRTDTQYF,TGTGCCAGCAGCTTGGTTAGCGGGAGGGGACGCACAGATACGCAGTATTTT
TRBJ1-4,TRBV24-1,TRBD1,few,CATSDAGGTNEKLFF,TGTGCCACCAGTGACGCAGGGGGAACTAATGAAAAACTGTTTTTT
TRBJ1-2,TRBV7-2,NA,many,CASSLVSQGTF,TGTGCCAGCAGCTTAGTTTCCCAGGGCACCTTC
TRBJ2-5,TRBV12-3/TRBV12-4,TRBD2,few,CASSPLAGGDQETQYF,TGTGCCAGCAGCCCCCTTGCGGGAGGGGACCAAGAGACCCAGTACTTC
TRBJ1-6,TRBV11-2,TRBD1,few,CASSTTGGGYSPLHF,TGTGCCAGCAGCACTACAGGGGGCGGGTATTCACCCCTCCACTTT
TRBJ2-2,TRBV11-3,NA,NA,CASSLGGAPELFF,TGTGCCAGCAGCTTAGGCGGAGCCCCGGAGCTGTTTTTT
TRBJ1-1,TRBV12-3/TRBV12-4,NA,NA,CASRRSRTEAFF,TGTGCCAGCAGACGAAGTAGGACTGAAGCTTTCTTT
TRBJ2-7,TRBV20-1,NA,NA,CSAGNSQGSYEQYF,TGCAGTGCCGGGAATTCTCAGGGCTCCTACGAGCAGTACTTC
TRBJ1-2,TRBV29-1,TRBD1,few,CSVDTPRSGGPNYGYTF,TGCAGCGTTGACACCCCACGATCAGGGGGCCCAAACTATGGCTACACCTTC
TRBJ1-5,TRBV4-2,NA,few,CASSQGLSGSIQPQHF,TGTGCCAGCAGCCAAGGTCTGTCAGGGTCGATTCAGCCCCAGCATTTT
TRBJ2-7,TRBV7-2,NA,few,CASSSAGSSYEQYF,TGTGCCAGCAGTTCGGCCGGTAGCTCCTACGAGCAGTACTTC
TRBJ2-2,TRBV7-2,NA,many,CASSLDGATPRGELFF,TGTGCCAGCAGCTTGGATGGAGCAACCCCACGCGGGGAGCTGTTTTTT
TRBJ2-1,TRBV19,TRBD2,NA,CASTTGLAGAYEQFF,TGTGCCAGTACCACGGGACTAGCGGGAGCCTATGAGCAGTTCTTC
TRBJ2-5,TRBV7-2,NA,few,CASSLALGRATQYF,TGTGCCAGCAGCTTAGCGCTGGGGAGAGCGACCCAGTACTTC
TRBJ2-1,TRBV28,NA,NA,CASSLDLGGVDEQFF,TGTGCCAGCAGTTTGGATCTAGGAGGGGTCGATGAGCAGTTCTTC
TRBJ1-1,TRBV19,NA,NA,CASLDRRAHEGAFF,TGTGCCAGTCTTGACCGCAGGGCCCATGAGGGAGCTTTCTTT
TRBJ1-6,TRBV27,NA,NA,CASSLFFNSPLHF,TGTGCCAGCAGTTTATTTTTTAATTCACCCCTCCACTTT
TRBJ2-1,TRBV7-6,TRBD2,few,CASSLGYGRGRYNEQFF,TGTGCCAGCAGCTTAGGATATGGGAGGGGCCGTTACAATGAGCAGTTCTTC
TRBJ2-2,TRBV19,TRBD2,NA,CAIRSQLAGGAGELFF,TGTGCCATTAGGTCCCAACTAGCGGGAGGGGCCGGGGAGCTGTTTTTT
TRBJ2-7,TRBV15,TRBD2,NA,CATHTGTSGPYEQYF,TGTGCCACCCACACCGGGACTAGCGGACCCTACGAGCAGTACTTC
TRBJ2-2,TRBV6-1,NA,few,CASSETGDTGELFF,TGTGCCAGCAGTGAGACAGGAGATACCGGGGAGCTGTTTTTT
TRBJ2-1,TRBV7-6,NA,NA,CASSPYIQGNEQFF,TGTGCCAGCAGCCCATATATCCAAGGGAATGAGCAGTTCTTC
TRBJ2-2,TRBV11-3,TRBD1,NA,CASSLTGAGHGELFF,TGTGCCAGCAGCTTAACAGGGGCTGGTCACGGGGAGCTGTTTTTT
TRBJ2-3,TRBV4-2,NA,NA,CASSQSRGADTQYF,TGTGCCAGCAGCCAATCGAGGGGGGCAGATACGCAGTATTTT
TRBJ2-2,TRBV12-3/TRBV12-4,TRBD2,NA,CASSLSKLAGVAGELFF,TGTGCCAGCAGTTTAAGTAAACTAGCGGGAGTAGCCGGGGAGCTGTTTTTT
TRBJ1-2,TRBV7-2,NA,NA,CASSENRAPGYGYTF,TGTGCCAGCAGCGAAAACAGGGCTCCCGGGTATGGCTACACCTTC
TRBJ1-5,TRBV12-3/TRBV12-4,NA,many,CASSLAAGHQPQHF,TGTGCCAGCAGTTTAGCGGCAGGCCATCAGCCCCAGCATTTT
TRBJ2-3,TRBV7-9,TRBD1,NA,CASSWTGASTDTQYF,TGTGCCAGCAGCTGGACAGGGGCGAGCACAGATACGCAGTATTTT
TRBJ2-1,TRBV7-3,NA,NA,CASSLVAGSNVQFF,TGTGCCAGCAGCCTAGTGGCCGGGAGCAATGTGCAGTTCTTC
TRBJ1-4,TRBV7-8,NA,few,CASSLGVTEKLFF,TGTGCCAGCAGCTTAGGGGTGACTGAAAAACTGTTTTTT
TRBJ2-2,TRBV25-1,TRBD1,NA,CASSTGGLPGELFF,TGTGCCAGCAGCACAGGGGGCCTACCGGGGGAGCTGTTTTTT
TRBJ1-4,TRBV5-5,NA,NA,CASSLGVATNEKLFF,TGTGCCAGCAGCTTGGGTGTTGCAACTAATGAAAAACTGTTTTTT
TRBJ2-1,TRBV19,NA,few,CASTLRGGTESLYNEQFF,TGTGCCAGTACCCTAAGAGGAGGAACGGAGAGTCTGTACAATGAGCAGTTCTTC
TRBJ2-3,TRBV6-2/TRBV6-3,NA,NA,CASSLDIPTGTQYF,TGTGCCAGCAGTTTGGACATTCCAACGGGTACGCAGTATTTT
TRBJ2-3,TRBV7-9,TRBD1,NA,CASSSGKRTGPTDTQYF,TGTGCCAGCAGCTCCGGCAAGCGGACAGGGCCCACAGATACGCAGTATTTT
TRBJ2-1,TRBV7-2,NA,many,CASSLDLNEQFF,TGTGCCAGCAGCTTAGACCTTAATGAGCAGTTCTTC
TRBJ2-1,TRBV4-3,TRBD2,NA,CASSQDSLAGGSYNEQFF,TGCGCCAGCAGCCAAGATAGCCTCGCGGGAGGTTCCTACAATGAGCAGTTCTTC
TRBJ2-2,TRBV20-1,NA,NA,CSAREGSSAGELFF,TGCAGTGCTAGAGAGGGTAGTAGCGCCGGGGAGCTGTTTTTT
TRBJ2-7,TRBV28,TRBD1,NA,CASTRGQGSLVEQYF,TGTGCCAGCACGAGGGGACAGGGAAGCTTGGTCGAGCAGTACTTC
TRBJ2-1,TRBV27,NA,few,CASSPDSLGIYNEQFF,TGTGCCAGCAGTCCCGACTCCCTAGGGATATACAATGAGCAGTTCTTC
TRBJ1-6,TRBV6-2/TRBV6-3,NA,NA,CASSYRRPKDSPLHF,TGTGCCAGCAGTTACCGACGGCCGAAGGACTCACCCCTCCACTTT
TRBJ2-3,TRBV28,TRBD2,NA,CASSLFWGGDTDTQYF,TGTGCCAGCAGTTTATTTTGGGGGGGGGACACAGATACGCAGTATTTT
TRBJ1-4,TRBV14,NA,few,CASSVRVNEKLFF,TGTGCCAGCAGCGTCAGGGTTAATGAAAAACTGTTTTTT
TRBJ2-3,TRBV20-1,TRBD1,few,CSATRTGGSPDTQYF,TGCAGTGCTACCCGGACAGGGGGCTCCCCAGATACGCAGTATTTT
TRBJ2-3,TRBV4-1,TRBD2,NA,CASSQDDPGLAGATDTQYF,TGCGCCAGCAGCCAAGATGATCCGGGACTAGCGGGAGCTACAGATACGCAGTATTTT